This T cell receptor beta chain is drawn from a study of ipilimumab plus nivolumab after autologous stem cell transplantation. At the level of the study: Median doses per patient: roughly five ipilimumab, fewer than ten nivolumab.

This CDR3 has 13 amino acids. Trimming stripped 5 bases from V and 0 bases from J, with 7 bases between. The germline gives CDR1 WNHNN, CDR2 SYGVQD (reference sequence). Starting 14 to 28 days after autologous transplant, ipilimumab 1 mg/kg was given. Patients got 3 mg/kg IV nivolumab weeks 1, 4, 7, 10, then biweekly through week 26. Here immunoSEQ multiplex PCR was the method, and the copy in TCRdb shows in-frame clones only, minus some. The table lists 15,000 or so clones, around four fifths of them singletons, with about 10% in the top ten. Specimen: PBMCs, collected in a trial of ipilimumab plus nivolumab as post-transplant consolidation. The TCR sequence derives from a male donor with diffuse large B-cell lymphoma. The chain recombines TRBV10-1 with TRBJ1-1; D ambiguous. The CDR3, as DNA: TGCGCCAGCAGTTTGAGCATGAACACTGAAGCTTTCTTT. It is translated as CASSLSMNTEAFF.